The 14 T cell receptor beta chains listed next were all sequenced from one sample in a study of T cell responses to AZD1222 COVID-19 vaccine. Profiling relied on immunoSEQ multiplex PCR, and the TCRdb table lists in-frame clones only, not all of them. This table has fewer than 85,000 clones, around nine tenths appearing once. The source material was peripheral blood, sampled 28 days after the second dose of the MenACWY control vaccine. Receptors originate from an adult who received the MenACWY meningococcal vaccine as a control.

The V call is TRBV9, the J call TRBJ2-7; TRBD1 matches at 8 bases. Germline V gene data show CDR1 as SGDLS and CDR2 as YYNGEE. J was trimmed by 6 bases and V by 4 bases; bases with no gene match: 15. The CDR3 sequence is 16 residues long. This CDR3 is CASSLESGDRGGEQYF. The CDR3 DNA sequence: TGTGCCAGCAGCCTAGAGTCCGGTGACAGGGGAGGCGAGCAGTACTTC.

The rearrangement links TRBV29-1 to TRBJ1-1; 10 bases match TRBD1. Germline CDR1 SQVTM, CDR2 ANQGSEA. The J segment lost 3 bases and the V segment lost 3 bases, leaving 4 bases of the junction unmatched. The CDR3 covers 14 residues. The CDR3 nucleotides read TGCAGCGTTGATGTCGGACAGGGGGACACTGAAGCTTTCTTT. Translating gives CSVDVGQGDTEAFF. Complete variable domain (other parts from reference TRBV29-1 and TRBJ1-1): SAVISQKPSRDICQRGTSLTIQCQVDSQVTMMFWYRQQPGQSLTLIATANQGSEATYESGFVIDKFPISRPNLTFSTLTVSNMSPEDSSIYLCSVDVGQGDTEAFFGQGTRLTVV.

The rearrangement uses TRBV25-1 and TRBJ1-6; a possible D gene is TRBD1 (5 bases). Germline CDR1 is MGHDK and CDR2 is SYGVNS. The germline V and J ends were trimmed by 3 bases and 7 bases, with 22 bases remaining between them. This CDR3 has 18 amino acids. The CDR3 loop reads CASSDSPTRDGTNSPLHF. The CDR3 bases are TGTGCCAGCAGTGACTCCCCGACCCGGGACGGAACAAATTCACCCCTCCACTTT.

V gene TRBV9 combines with J gene TRBJ2-7; no clear D gene. The CDR3 runs to 14 residues. CDR1 is SGDLS and CDR2 is YYNGEE in the germline V gene. The V and J ends lost 4 bases and 5 bases respectively, with 16 bases between them. As DNA, the CDR3 is TGTGCCAGCAGCCCTGGTGGGTACGTCGACGAGCAGTACTTC. Translation gives CASSPGGYVDEQYF.

The genes are TRBV6-6 and TRBJ1-1; no reliable D call. Germline V gene lookup returns CDR1 MNHNY and CDR2 SVGAGI (reference sequence). This CDR3 has 13 residues. Trimming shortened V by 5 bases and J by 1 base, and 8 bases separated the two germline ends. CDR3 nucleotide sequence: TGTGCCAGCAGTCGGGAGCCGAACACTGAAGCTTTCTTT. This gives the protein CASSREPNTEAFF.

The chain is built from TRBV5-1 and TRBJ2-2, with D tentatively TRBD1 or TRBD2 (5 bases each). The CDR3 is 16 amino acids. Germline CDR1 SGHRS, CDR2 YFSETQ. V lost 1 base and J 0 bases, leaving 10 bases between the germline ends. The CDR3 nucleotides read TGCGCCAGCAGCTTGAGTGGGACCTCGAACACCGGGGAGCTGTTTTTT. The encoded protein is CASSLSGTSNTGELFF.

The genes are TRBV2 and TRBJ2-1; D is unclear. CDR1 is SNHLY and CDR2 is FYNNEI in the germline V gene. The V end lost 4 bases, the J end lost 3 bases, and 4 bases lay between the germline ends. There are 12 residues in the CDR3. CDR3 sequence: CASSGDYNEQFF. CDR3 coding DNA: TGTGCCAGCAGTGGCGACTACAATGAGCAGTTCTTC.

The chain has TRBV5-6 and TRBJ2-5, with TRBD1 matching over 9 bases. Germline V gene data show CDR1 as SGHDT and CDR2 as YYEEEE. This CDR3 has 15 residues. V shed 0 bases, J shed 5 bases, and the junction held 5 bases outside the gene matches. DNA of the CDR3: TGTGCCAGCAGCTTGGGACAGGGGGTGAGGGAGACCCAGTACTTC. This encodes CASSLGQGVRETQYF.

The chain uses TRBV11-2 and TRBJ2-2; D is possibly TRBD2 (5 bases). Germline loops: CDR1 SGHAT, CDR2 FQNNGV. The CDR3 contains 15 residues. V shed 5 bases and J shed 8 bases, with 18 bases lying between them. The CDR3 DNA follows: TGTGCCAGCAGCATCGGGCGGGCCACGGGAGGGGAGCTGTTTTTT. Protein: CASSIGRATGGELFF.

This clone was seen just once. The V call is TRBV24-1, the J call TRBJ1-5; the D is unclear. This CDR3 is 16 amino acids long. Germline loops: CDR1 KGHDR, CDR2 SFDVKD. V was pared by 4 bases and J by 1 base, with 13 bases between. CDR3 sequence (DNA): TGTGCCACCAGTGACGCCGCGGGGTCCAGCAATCAGCCCCAGCATTTT. Amino acids: CATSDAAGSSNQPQHF.

In DNA, the CDR3 is TGCGCCAGCAGCCAAGCTGCTGGCCCGTGGGAGGGCACTGAAGCTTTCTTT. Protein product: CASSQAAGPWEGTEAFF. This chain links TRBV4-3 with TRBJ1-1; no definite D call. V gave up 1 base and J gave up 4 bases, with 19 bases separating them. CDR3 length equals 17 residues. The germline gives CDR1 LGHNA, CDR2 YSLEER.

The rearrangement joins TRBV7-2 to TRBJ1-3; D remains ambiguous. Between the trimmed V and J ends, which lost 1 base and 7 bases, there was a span of 11 bases. Germline V gene lookup returns CDR1 SGHTA and CDR2 FQGNSA. The CDR3 covers 14 residues. The CDR3 spells CASSLGLPRNTIYF. The CDR3 bases are TGTGCCAGCAGCTTAGGACTGCCGAGGAACACCATATATTTT. Together with reference TRBV7-2 and TRBJ1-3, the CDR3 gives the full variable domain: GAGVSQSPSNKVTEKGKDVELRCDPISGHTALYWYRQSLGQGLEFLIYFQGNSAPDKSGLPSDRFSAERTGGSVSTLTIQRTQQEDSAVYLCASSLGLPRNTIYFGEGSWLTVV.

This clone was picked up one time. V and J are TRBV20-1 and TRBJ2-7, with no clear D. The CDR3 is 11 residues long. Trimming shortened V by 0 bases and J by 3 bases, and 3 bases separated the two germline ends. Germline CDR1 reads DFQATT; CDR2 reads SNEGSKA (reference sequence). The CDR3 nucleotides read TGCAGTGCTAGAGATCTCTACGAGCAGTACTTC. Translation gives CSARDLYEQYF.

This chain joins TRBV28 and TRBJ1-1, with a weak D call TRBD1 (6 bases). Germline assignment: CDR1 MDHEN and CDR2 SYDVKM. Trimming pared 6 bases from V and 1 base from J, leaving 27 bases between. The CDR3 is 19 residues long. The CDR3 DNA sequence: TGTGCCAGCAGGAATGTGGCCTGGAGGAAGGACAGAGCGAACACTGAAGCTTTCTTT. Residues: CASRNVAWRKDRANTEAFF.